This T cell receptor (beta chain) was identified during a study of cytomegalovirus exposure and HLA in healthy donors. The donors gave bone marrow, and they were healthy. The CDR3 extends over 15 amino acids. Germline V gene sequence: CDR1 SGHDN, CDR2 FVKESK. Trimming took 3 bases from V and 2 from J; bases not matched to a gene: 4. Primers: 60 Vbeta forward and 13 Jbeta reverse. TCRdb keeps only in-frame clones here, not all; method: immunoSEQ multiplex PCR. Of 100,000 or so clones listed, about 75% are singletons. Sequenced sample: PBMCs. The chain uses TRBV14 and TRBJ1-2, with 9 bases lining up with TRBD1. The clonotype originates from a male donor in good health and CMV-seropositive. CDR3 loop: CASSHPTGGNYGYTF. CDR3 nucleotide sequence: TGTGCCAGCAGCCACCCGACAGGGGGGAACTATGGCTACACCTTC.